This TCR beta chain emerged from a study of shared clonotypes between healthy human individuals. Study in general: Per-donor plates numbered three CD4 naive, three CD4 memory, two CD8 naive and one CD8 memory.

Study outcomes and limitations: Memory subsets generally showed smaller estimated richness than naive subsets did. Measured sharing among donors was expected to vary with sequencing depth.

This clone appeared many times. Antigen: not known. V lost 6 bases to trimming and J lost 5 bases, with 10 bases between them. Germline V gene data show CDR1 as MNHNS and CDR2 as SASEGT. This CDR3 comprises 12 residues. Method: immunoSEQ multiplex PCR; TCRdb's copy keeps in-frame clones and lacks some. The repertoire has approximately 1,000,000 clones, 70% to 80% of them found once; the top ten carry roughly 0.56%. This receptor was obtained from a young man in good health. Some clones in this sample may be carry-over from other donors' samples. V usage is TRBV6-1 and J usage is TRBJ1-1; D is ambiguous. Sample: memory CD4+ T cells from PBMCs. Described subset: CD45RA-negative fraction. In DNA form, the CDR3 reads TGTGCCAGCAGGATAGCAGGAACTGAAGCTTTCTTT. It yields the protein CASRIAGTEAFF.